Below, one T cell receptor beta chain is given with its context. V lost 4 bases and J lost 4, with 15 bases in between. CDR3 length equals 14 residues. Germline CDR1 and CDR2: SGHNT and YYREEE (reference sequence). The sample originates from a study of blood T cell repertoires in COVID-19. As originally analysed: The authors estimated nucleated cell counts from reference gene primer amplification. This table comes from immunoSEQ multiplex PCR, and its TCRdb copy is limited to in-frame clones, with some not included. V, J and clone size derive from that table, while D and trimming were established from the DNA sequence. The table records tens of thousands of clones, roughly 90% of them present only once.

This chain connects TRBV5-4 to TRBJ2-7, with D perhaps TRBD2 (5 bases). The clonotype comes from a middle-aged man with acute or convalescent COVID-19. The sample was peripheral blood. CDR3 loop: CASSRGVTGYEQYF. In nucleotides, the CDR3 is TGTGCCAGCAGCCGGGGAGTGACGGGGTACGAGCAGTACTTC.